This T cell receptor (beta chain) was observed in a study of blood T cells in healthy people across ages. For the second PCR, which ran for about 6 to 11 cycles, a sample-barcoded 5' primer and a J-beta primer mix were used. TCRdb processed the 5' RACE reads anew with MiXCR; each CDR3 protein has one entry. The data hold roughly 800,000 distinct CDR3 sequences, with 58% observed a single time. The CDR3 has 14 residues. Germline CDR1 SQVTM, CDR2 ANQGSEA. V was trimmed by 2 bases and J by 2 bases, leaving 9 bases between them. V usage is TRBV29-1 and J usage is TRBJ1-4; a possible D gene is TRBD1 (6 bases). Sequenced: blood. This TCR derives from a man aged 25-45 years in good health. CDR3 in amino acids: CSVEITGTNEKLFF. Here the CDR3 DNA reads TGCAGCGTTGAAATAACAGGGACTAATGAAAAACTGTTTTTT.